This entry lists 17 T cell receptor beta chains sequenced from one sample in a study of blood T cell repertoires in COVID-19. Sequencing was performed with immunoSEQ multiplex PCR; in TCRdb, only in-frame clones are kept and a portion is missing. The table includes 200,000 to 250,000 clones, 75% to 90% detected once. Material: PBMCs or T cells enriched from blood (not recorded which). The receptors shown here come from a woman aged 40 to 50 with acute COVID-19.

The rearrangement links TRBV5-1 to TRBJ1-2; D possibly corresponds to TRBD1 (5 bases). V was trimmed by 0 bases and J by 4 bases, leaving 10 bases between them. The germline V gene has CDR1 SGHRS and CDR2 YFSETQ. This CDR3 comprises 14 residues. This CDR3 reads CASSLGQDIYGYTF. The CDR3, as DNA: TGCGCCAGCAGCTTGGGGCAGGACATCTATGGCTACACCTTC. Together with reference TRBV5-1 and TRBJ1-2, the CDR3 gives the full variable domain: KAGVTQTPRYLIKTRGQQVTLSCSPISGHRSVSWYQQTPGQGLQFLFEYFSETQRNKGNFPGRFSGRQFSNSRSEMNVSTLELGDSALYLCASSLGQDIYGYTFGSGTRLTVV.

This chain uses TRBV7-2 with TRBJ2-7; TRBD1 might be the D (5 bases). Trimming cost V 1 base and J 3 bases, with 7 bases left between them. CDR1 is SGHTA, CDR2 FQGNSA, per germline. This CDR3 contains 13 residues. The CDR3 loop reads CASSLGQFYEQYF. The CDR3 DNA is TGTGCCAGCAGCTTAGGACAGTTCTACGAGCAGTACTTC.

The V gene is TRBV25-1, the J gene TRBJ1-1, with D unresolved. Between the trimmed V and J ends, which lost 7 bases and 0 bases, there was a span of 9 bases. Germline values: CDR1 MGHDK, CDR2 SYGVNS. The CDR3 runs to 13 residues. The CDR3 spells CASIDTLNTEAFF. The CDR3 region has the DNA TGTGCCAGCATAGACACTTTGAACACTGAAGCTTTCTTT.

The chain couples TRBV25-1 to TRBJ1-5; tentative D call: TRBD1 (5 bases). In germline, CDR1 is MGHDK, CDR2 SYGVNS. The V gene lost 3 bases and the J gene lost 1 base, with 7 bases spanning the gap. The CDR3 covers 14 residues. CDR3: CASSDGGSNQPQHF. In nucleotides, the CDR3 is TGTGCCAGCAGTGATGGGGGGAGCAATCAGCCCCAGCATTTT.

This chain connects TRBV7-8 to TRBJ2-1; 8 nucleotides match TRBD1. The germline V gene encodes CDR1 SGHVS and CDR2 FQNEAQ. The CDR3 is 15 amino acids. V shed 3 bases, J shed 4 bases, and the junction held 5 bases outside the gene matches. The CDR3 reads CASSFKTGGYNEQFF. The CDR3 nucleotides read TGTGCCAGCAGCTTTAAAACAGGGGGTTACAATGAGCAGTTCTTC.

J is TRBJ2-2 and V is TRBV3-1 (or the pseudogene TRBV3-2); TRBD1 is a possible D gene (5 bases). The CDR3 totals 14 residues. The V end was cut by 2 bases, the J end by 6 bases, with 10 bases between. Germline V lookup: CDR1 LGHDT, CDR2 YNNKEL (reference sequence). CDR3 coding DNA: TGTGCCAGCAGCCAAACAGGATCGCCCGGGGAGCTGTTTTTT. It is translated as CASSQTGSPGELFF.

The chain carries TRBV11-2 and TRBJ1-1, with unresolved D. The CDR3 runs 12 residues. Looked up from germline, CDR1 is SGHAT and CDR2 is FQNNGV. V was cut by 0 bases and J by 10 bases, with 9 bases left in between. The CDR3 sequence: CASSLENRGAFF. DNA for the CDR3: TGTGCCAGCAGCTTAGAGAATAGAGGAGCTTTCTTT.

The chain recombines TRBV9 with TRBJ2-2, with 7 bases lining up with TRBD1. Trimming cost V 0 bases and J 2 bases; bases outside gene matches: 4. CDR3 length: 16 residues. Germline V CDR1 and CDR2: SGDLS, YYNGEE. The CDR3 spells CASSVEGAGNTGELFF. The CDR3, as DNA: TGTGCCAGCAGCGTAGAGGGGGCAGGTAACACCGGGGAGCTGTTTTTT.

The chain couples TRBV5-1 to TRBJ1-1; 9 bases match TRBD1. The trim removed 4 bases at V and 5 bases at J, leaving 6 bases unmatched. Looked up from germline, CDR1 is SGHRS and CDR2 is YFSETQ. CDR3 length: 14 residues. CDR3 nucleotides: TGCGCCAGCAGCACGTCGACAGGGGGGACTGAAGCTTTCTTT. Translation: CASSTSTGGTEAFF.

The rearrangement joins TRBV15 to TRBJ2-7; possible D gene TRBD1, 6 bases. CDR3 size: 15 residues. CDR1 LNHNV and CDR2 YYDKDF come from the germline V gene (reference sequence). V dropped 0 bases and J dropped 3 bases, with 12 bases sitting between them. The CDR3 loop is CATSRDRGQSYEQYF. In nucleotides, the CDR3 is TGTGCCACCAGCAGAGATCGAGGACAGAGCTACGAGCAGTACTTC.

The chain employs TRBV27 and TRBJ2-1, with 11 bases matching TRBD2. V lost 3 bases and J lost 4; bases outside the gene matches: 5. Looked up from germline, CDR1 is MNHEY and CDR2 is SMNVEV (reference sequence). The CDR3 is 16 amino acids. CDR3 protein: CASSFLGTSGYNEQFF. Here the CDR3 DNA reads TGTGCCAGCAGTTTCTTAGGGACTAGCGGATACAATGAGCAGTTCTTC.

The rearrangement uses TRBV6-5 and TRBJ2-1, with D possibly being TRBD1 (5 bases). The germline gives CDR1 MNHEY, CDR2 SVGAGI. This CDR3 is built from 15 residues. V shed 2 bases and J shed 2 bases, with 10 bases lying between them. The CDR3 DNA follows: TGTGCCAGCAGTTACAGGGGTGGGACCTACAATGAGCAGTTCTTC. It is translated as CASSYRGGTYNEQFF.

V gene TRBV6-5 combines with J gene TRBJ1-1; 8 bases map to TRBD1. CDR1 and CDR2 (germline): MNHEY, SVGAGI. The CDR3 extends over 15 amino acids. With V trimmed by 6 bases and J by 8 bases, 14 bases remained unmatched. The CDR3 reads CASRTGTGLLWEAFF. CDR3 nucleotides: TGTGCCAGCAGAACCGGGACAGGACTATTGTGGGAAGCTTTCTTT.

The count of this clone is one. This chain joins TRBV12-5 and TRBJ1-1; D unresolved. The germline CDR1 and CDR2 sequences are LGHNT and FRNRAP. Between the trimmed V and J ends, which lost 0 bases and 3 bases, there was a span of 8 bases. The CDR3 loop spans 14 amino acids. The CDR3 DNA reads TGTGCTAGTGGTTTGGTCACTCGGGACACTGAAGCTTTCTTT. It is translated as CASGLVTRDTEAFF. The full variable domain, its missing parts supplied by reference TRBV12-5 and TRBJ1-1, is DARVTQTPRHKVTEMGQEVTMRCQPILGHNTVFWYRQTMMQGLELLAYFRNRAPLDDSGMPKDRFSAEMPDATLATLKIQPSEPRDSAVYFCASGLVTRDTEAFFGQGTRLTVV.

V and J are TRBV29-1 and TRBJ2-1; D possibly corresponds to TRBD2 (5 bases). The CDR3 contains 13 residues. The V gene lost 4 bases and the J gene lost 8 bases, with 15 bases spanning the gap. Germline CDR1 reads SQVTM; CDR2 reads ANQGSEA. The CDR3 DNA reads TGCAGCGTTGTAGGACTTGGGATGGATGAGCAGTTCTTC. Translation: CSVVGLGMDEQFF.

The V call is TRBV2, the J call TRBJ2-1; weak D call: TRBD2 (5 bases). Per germline, CDR1 SNHLY and CDR2 FYNNEI. This CDR3 comprises 15 residues. The V end lost 4 bases, the J end lost 0 bases, and 10 bases lay between the germline ends. DNA of the CDR3: TGTGCCAGCAGTGTTAACCGGGGCTCCTACAATGAGCAGTTCTTC. This sequence encodes CASSVNRGSYNEQFF.

The rearrangement joins TRBV2 to TRBJ1-3; TRBD1 matches at 7 bases. CDR3 length: 14 amino acids. Trimming at V came to 7 bases and at J to 2 bases, leaving 5 bases not matched to a gene. Germline V gene data show CDR1 as SNHLY and CDR2 as FYNNEI. CDR3 coding DNA: TGTGCCAGCAACACAGGGGTAACTGGAAACACCATATATTTT. This codes for CASNTGVTGNTIYF.